This T cell receptor (beta chain) was captured by sequencing in a study of control samples from healthy donors and cancer patients. The assay was immunoSEQ multiplex PCR, and TCRdb's table has in-frame clones only and misses some. The sample carries about 120,000 clones, about 95% recorded once. The V end was cut by 2 bases, the J end by 2 bases, with 7 bases between. The CDR3 loop spans 13 amino acids. The TCR originated in a man younger than 45 in good health. V is TRBV12-3 or TRBV12-4 and J is TRBJ2-7; maybe TRBD2 (5 bases). Sequencing was performed on blood. CDR3 sequence (DNA): TGTGCCAGCAGTTTAAGCGGTGCCTACGAGCAGTACTTC. Protein product: CASSLSGAYEQYF.